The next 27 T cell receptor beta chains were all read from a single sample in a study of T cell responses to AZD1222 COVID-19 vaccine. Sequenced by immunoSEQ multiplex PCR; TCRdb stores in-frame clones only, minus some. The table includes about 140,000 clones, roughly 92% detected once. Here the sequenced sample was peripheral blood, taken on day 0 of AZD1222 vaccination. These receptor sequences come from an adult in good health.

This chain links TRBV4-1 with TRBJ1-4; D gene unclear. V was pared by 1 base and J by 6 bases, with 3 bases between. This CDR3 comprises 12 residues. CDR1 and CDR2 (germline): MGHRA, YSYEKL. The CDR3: CASSQAHEKLFF. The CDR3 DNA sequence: TGCGCCAGCAGCCAAGCCCATGAAAAACTGTTTTTT.

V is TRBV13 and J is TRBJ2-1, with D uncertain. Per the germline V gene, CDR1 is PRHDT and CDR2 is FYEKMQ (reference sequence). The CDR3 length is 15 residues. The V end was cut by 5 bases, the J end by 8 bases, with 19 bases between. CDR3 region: CASSPAATPSDEQFF. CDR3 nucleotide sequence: TGTGCCAGCAGCCCCGCGGCTACGCCCTCGGATGAGCAGTTCTTC.

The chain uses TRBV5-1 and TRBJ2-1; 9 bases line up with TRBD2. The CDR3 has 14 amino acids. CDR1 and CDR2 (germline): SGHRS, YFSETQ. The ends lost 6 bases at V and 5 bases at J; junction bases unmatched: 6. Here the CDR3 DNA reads TGCGCCAGCAACCTCTTAGCGGGGGACAATGAGCAGTTCTTC. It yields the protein CASNLLAGDNEQFF.

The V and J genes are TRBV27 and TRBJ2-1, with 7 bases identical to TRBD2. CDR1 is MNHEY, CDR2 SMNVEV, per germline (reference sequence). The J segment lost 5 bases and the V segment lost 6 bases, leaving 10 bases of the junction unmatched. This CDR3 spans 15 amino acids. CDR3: CASSLTSAMDNEQFF. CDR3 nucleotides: TGTGCCAGCAGCCTAACTAGCGCGATGGACAATGAGCAGTTCTTC.

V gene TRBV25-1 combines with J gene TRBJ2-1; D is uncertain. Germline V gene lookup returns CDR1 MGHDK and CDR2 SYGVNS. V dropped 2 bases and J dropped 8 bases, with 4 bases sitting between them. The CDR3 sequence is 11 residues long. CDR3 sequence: CASSESDEQFF. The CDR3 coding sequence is TGTGCCAGCAGTGAAAGCGATGAGCAGTTCTTC.

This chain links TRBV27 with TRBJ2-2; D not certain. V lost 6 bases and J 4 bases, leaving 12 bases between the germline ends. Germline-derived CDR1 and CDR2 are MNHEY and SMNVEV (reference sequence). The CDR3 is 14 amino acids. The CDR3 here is CASSLIGGTGELFF. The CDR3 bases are TGTGCCAGCAGCCTTATCGGTGGCACCGGGGAGCTGTTTTTT.

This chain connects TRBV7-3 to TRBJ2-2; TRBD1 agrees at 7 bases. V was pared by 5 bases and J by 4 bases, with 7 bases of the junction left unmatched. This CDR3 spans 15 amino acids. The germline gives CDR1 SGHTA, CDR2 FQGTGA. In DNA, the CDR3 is TGTGCCAGCAGCCCCGGGACAGAGGGCACCGGGGAGCTGTTTTTT. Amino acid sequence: CASSPGTEGTGELFF.

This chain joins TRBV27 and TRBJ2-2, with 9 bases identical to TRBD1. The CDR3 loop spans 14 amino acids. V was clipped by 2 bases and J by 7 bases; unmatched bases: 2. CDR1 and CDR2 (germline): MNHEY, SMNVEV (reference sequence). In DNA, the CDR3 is TGTGCCAGCAGTTTAACAGGGGGCGGCGGGGAGCTGTTTTTT. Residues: CASSLTGGGGELFF.

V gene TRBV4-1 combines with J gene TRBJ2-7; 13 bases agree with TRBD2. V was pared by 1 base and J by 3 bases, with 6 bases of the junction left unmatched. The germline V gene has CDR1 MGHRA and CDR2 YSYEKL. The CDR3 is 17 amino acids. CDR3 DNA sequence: TGCGCCAGCAGCCAAGCTCTACTAGCGGGAGGGGGCTACGAGCAGTACTTC. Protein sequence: CASSQALLAGGGYEQYF.

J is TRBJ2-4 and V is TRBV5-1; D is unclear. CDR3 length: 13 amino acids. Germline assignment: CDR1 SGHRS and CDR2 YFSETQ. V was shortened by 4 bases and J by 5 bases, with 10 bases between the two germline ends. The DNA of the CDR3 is TGCGCCAGCAGCCGCGCCTCGGAAAACATTCAGTACTTC. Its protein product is CASSRASENIQYF.

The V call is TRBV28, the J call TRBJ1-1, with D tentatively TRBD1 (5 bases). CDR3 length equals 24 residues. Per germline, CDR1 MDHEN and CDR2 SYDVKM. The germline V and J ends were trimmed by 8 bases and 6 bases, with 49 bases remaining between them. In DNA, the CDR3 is TGTGCCAGCCTCGTGGGACGAAAGCTCTTCAGGCTCACTCTCCCGGGAGCTCTTCAGGCTGAAGCTTTCTTT. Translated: CASLVGRKLFRLTLPGALQAEAFF.

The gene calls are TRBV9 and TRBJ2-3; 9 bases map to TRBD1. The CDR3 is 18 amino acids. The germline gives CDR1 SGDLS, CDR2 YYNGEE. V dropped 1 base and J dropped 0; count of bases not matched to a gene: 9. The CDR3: CASSVSPGTGSSTDTQYF. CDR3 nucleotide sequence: TGTGCCAGCAGCGTAAGTCCCGGGACAGGGTCTAGCACAGATACGCAGTATTTT.

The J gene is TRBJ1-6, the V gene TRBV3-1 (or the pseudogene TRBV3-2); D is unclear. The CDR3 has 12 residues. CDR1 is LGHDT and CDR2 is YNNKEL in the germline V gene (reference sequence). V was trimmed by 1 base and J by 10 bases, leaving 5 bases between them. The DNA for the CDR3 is TGTGCCAGCAGCCAAGTTGCCTCACCCCTCCACTTT. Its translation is CASSQVASPLHF.

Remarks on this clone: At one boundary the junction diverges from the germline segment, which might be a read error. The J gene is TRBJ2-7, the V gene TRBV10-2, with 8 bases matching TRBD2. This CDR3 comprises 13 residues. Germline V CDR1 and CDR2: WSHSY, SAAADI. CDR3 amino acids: CASSENLGGTRNF. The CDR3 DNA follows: TGCGCCAGCAGTGAGAACTTGGGCGGGACTAGAAACTTC.

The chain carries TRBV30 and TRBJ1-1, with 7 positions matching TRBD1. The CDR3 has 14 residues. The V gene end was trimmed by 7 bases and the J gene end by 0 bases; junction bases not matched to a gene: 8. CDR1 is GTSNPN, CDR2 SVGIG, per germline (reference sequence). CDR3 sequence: CASPGTAMNTEAFF. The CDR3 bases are TGTGCCTCCCCGGGGACAGCCATGAACACTGAAGCTTTCTTT.

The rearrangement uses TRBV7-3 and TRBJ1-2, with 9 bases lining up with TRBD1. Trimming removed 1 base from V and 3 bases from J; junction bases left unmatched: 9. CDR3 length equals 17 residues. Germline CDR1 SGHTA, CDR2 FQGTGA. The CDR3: CASSLRPGGQGDYGYTF. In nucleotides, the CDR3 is TGTGCCAGCAGCTTAAGGCCCGGGGGACAGGGTGACTATGGCTACACCTTC.

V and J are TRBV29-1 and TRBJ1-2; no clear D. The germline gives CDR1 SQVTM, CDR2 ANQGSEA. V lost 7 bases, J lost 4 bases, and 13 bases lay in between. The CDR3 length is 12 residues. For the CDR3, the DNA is TGCAGCGCGGGAGGACGGACCTATGGCTACACCTTC. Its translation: CSAGGRTYGYTF.

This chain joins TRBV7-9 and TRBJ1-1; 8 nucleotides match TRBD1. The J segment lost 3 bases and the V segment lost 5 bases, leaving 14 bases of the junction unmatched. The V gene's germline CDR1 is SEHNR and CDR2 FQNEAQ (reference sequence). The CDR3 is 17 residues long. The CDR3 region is CASSPTDRQGQDTEAFF. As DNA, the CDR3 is TGTGCCAGCAGCCCCACTGACAGACAGGGGCAGGACACTGAAGCTTTCTTT. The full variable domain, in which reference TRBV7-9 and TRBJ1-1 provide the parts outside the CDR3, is DTGVSQNPRHKITKRGQNVTFRCDPISEHNRLYWYRQTLGQGPEFLTYFQNEAQLEKSRLLSDRFSAERPKGSFSTLEIQRTEQGDSAMYLCASSPTDRQGQDTEAFFGQGTRLTVV.

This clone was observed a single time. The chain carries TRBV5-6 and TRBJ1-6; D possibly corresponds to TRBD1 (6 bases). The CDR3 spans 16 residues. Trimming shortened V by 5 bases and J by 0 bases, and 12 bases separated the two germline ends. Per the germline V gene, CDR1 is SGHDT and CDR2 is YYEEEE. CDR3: CASRYRVGSYNSPLHF. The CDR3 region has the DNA TGTGCCAGCAGATACAGGGTTGGCTCCTATAATTCACCCCTCCACTTT.

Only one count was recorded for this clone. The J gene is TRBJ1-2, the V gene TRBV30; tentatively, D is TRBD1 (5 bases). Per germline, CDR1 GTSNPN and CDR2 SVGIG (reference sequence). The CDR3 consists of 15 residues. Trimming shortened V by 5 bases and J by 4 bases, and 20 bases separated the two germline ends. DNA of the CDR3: TGTGCCTGGGGGGGTCGGGGCCCCGGCCCCTATGGCTACACCTTC. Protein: CAWGGRGPGPYGYTF. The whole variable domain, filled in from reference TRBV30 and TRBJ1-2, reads SQTIHQWPATLVQPVGSPLSLECTVEGTSNPNLYWYRQAAGRGLQLLFYSVGIGQISSEVPQNLSASRPQDRQFILSSKKLLLSDSGFYLCAWGGRGPGPYGYTFGSGTRLTVV.

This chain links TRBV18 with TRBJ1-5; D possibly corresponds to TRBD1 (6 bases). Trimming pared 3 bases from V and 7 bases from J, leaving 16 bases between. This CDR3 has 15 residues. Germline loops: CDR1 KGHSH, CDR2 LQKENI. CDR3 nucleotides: TGTGCCAGCTCACCGCCAGGGGCCGCAGGGCAGCCCCAGCATTTT. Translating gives CASSPPGAAGQPQHF.

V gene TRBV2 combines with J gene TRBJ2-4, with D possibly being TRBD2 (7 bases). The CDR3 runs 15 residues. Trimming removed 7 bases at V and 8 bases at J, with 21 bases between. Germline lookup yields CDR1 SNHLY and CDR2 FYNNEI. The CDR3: CASTLGGLSGYIQYF. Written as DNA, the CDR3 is TGTGCCAGCACCCTGGGGGGCCTTAGCGGGTACATTCAGTACTTC.

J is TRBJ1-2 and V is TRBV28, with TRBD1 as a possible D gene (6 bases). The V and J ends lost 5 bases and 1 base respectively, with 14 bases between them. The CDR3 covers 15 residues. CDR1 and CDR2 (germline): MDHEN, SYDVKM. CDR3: CASSLTTGFNYGYTF. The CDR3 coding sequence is TGTGCCAGCAGTCTTACGACAGGTTTTAACTATGGCTACACCTTC.

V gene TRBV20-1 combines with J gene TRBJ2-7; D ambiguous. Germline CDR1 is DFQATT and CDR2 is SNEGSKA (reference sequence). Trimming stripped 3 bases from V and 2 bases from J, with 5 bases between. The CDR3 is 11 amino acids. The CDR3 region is CSARWAYEQYF. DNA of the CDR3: TGCAGTGCTAGGTGGGCCTACGAGCAGTACTTC.

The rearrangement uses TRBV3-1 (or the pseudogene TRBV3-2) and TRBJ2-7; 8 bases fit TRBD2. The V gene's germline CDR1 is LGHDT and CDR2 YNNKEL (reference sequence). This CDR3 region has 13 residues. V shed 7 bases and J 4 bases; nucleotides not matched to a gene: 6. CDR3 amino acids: CASTTAGAYEQYF. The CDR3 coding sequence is TGTGCCAGCACGACAGCGGGGGCTTACGAGCAGTACTTC.

CDR3 loop: CASSYSAAHGYTF. The DNA for the CDR3 is TGTGCCAGCAGTTACTCAGCGGCCCATGGCTACACCTTC. The rearrangement joins TRBV6-5 to TRBJ1-2, with D uncertain. CDR3 length equals 13 residues. The V and J ends lost 0 bases and 6 bases respectively, with 8 bases between them. Germline-derived CDR1 and CDR2 are MNHEY and SVGAGI.

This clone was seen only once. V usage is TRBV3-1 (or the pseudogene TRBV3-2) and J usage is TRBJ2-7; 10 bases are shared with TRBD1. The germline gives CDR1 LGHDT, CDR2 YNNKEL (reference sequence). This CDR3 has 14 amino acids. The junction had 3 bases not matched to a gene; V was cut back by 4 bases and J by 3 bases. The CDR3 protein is CASSLRDRGYEQYF. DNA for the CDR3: TGTGCCAGCAGCCTCCGGGACAGGGGCTACGAGCAGTACTTC.